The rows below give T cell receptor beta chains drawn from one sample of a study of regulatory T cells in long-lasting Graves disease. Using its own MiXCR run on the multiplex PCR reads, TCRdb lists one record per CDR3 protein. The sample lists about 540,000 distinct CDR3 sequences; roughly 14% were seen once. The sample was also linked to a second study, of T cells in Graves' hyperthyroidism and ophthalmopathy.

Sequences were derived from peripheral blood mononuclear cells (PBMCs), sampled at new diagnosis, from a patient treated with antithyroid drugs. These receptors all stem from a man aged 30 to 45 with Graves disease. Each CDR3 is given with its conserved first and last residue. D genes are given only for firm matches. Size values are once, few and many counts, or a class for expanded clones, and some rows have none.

cdr3_aa: CASSIRDRGVSEAFF
cdr3_nt: TGTGCCAGCAGTATCCGGGACAGGGGGGTGAGTGAAGCTTTCTTT
clone_size: few
j_call: TRBJ1-1
v_call: TRBV12-3/TRBV12-4
cdr3_length: 15
d_call: TRBD1

cdr3_aa: CASSLGTSHNYNEQFF
cdr3_nt: TGCGCCAGCAGCTTGGGGACTAGCCATAATTACAATGAGCAGTTCTTC
clone_size: many
j_call: TRBJ2-1
v_call: TRBV5-1
cdr3_length: 16
d_call: TRBD2

cdr3_aa: CASSLEVGYNEQFF
cdr3_nt: TGTGCCAGCAGCTTAGAGGTGGGATACAATGAGCAGTTCTTC
clone_size: NA
j_call: TRBJ2-1
v_call: TRBV11-3
cdr3_length: 14
d_call: NA

cdr3_aa: CSVEGRGGGGEQFF
cdr3_nt: TGCAGCGTTGAAGGCCGCGGAGGCGGAGGTGAGCAGTTCTTC
clone_size: many
j_call: TRBJ2-1
v_call: TRBV29-1
cdr3_length: 14
d_call: NA

cdr3_aa: CASSQAGQDGIGYTF
cdr3_nt: TGTGCCAGCAGCCAAGCGGGGCAGGATGGGATTGGCTACACCTTC
clone_size: NA
j_call: TRBJ1-2
v_call: TRBV14
cdr3_length: 15
d_call: NA

cdr3_aa: CASSPDVAGGVDEQYF
cdr3_nt: TGTGCCAGCAGCCCGGATGTAGCGGGAGGGGTTGACGAGCAGTACTTC
clone_size: NA
j_call: TRBJ2-7
v_call: TRBV5-6
cdr3_length: 16
d_call: TRBD2

cdr3_aa: CSVAGTGGQPYEQYF
cdr3_nt: TGCAGCGTTGCGGGGACAGGGGGCCAACCCTACGAGCAGTACTTC
clone_size: many
j_call: TRBJ2-7
v_call: TRBV29-1
cdr3_length: 15
d_call: TRBD1

cdr3_aa: CASYSMNTEAFF
cdr3_nt: TGTGCCAGCTACAGTATGAACACTGAAGCTTTCTTT
clone_size: many
j_call: TRBJ1-1
v_call: TRBV3-1
cdr3_length: 12
d_call: NA

cdr3_aa: CAISDILGGNQETQYF
cdr3_nt: TGTGCCATCAGTGATATATTAGGGGGGAACCAAGAGACCCAGTACTTC
clone_size: few
j_call: TRBJ2-5
v_call: TRBV10-3
cdr3_length: 16
d_call: NA

cdr3_aa: CSARGLAGDSLTQYF
cdr3_nt: TGCAGTGCTAGAGGACTAGCGGGAGACTCCCTTACGCAGTATTTT
clone_size: many
j_call: TRBJ2-3
v_call: TRBV20-1
cdr3_length: 15
d_call: TRBD2

cdr3_aa: CASRGAGGAYEQYF
cdr3_nt: TGTGCCAGCAGGGGGGCGGGAGGGGCCTACGAGCAGTACTTC
clone_size: many
j_call: TRBJ2-7
v_call: TRBV6-1
cdr3_length: 14
d_call: TRBD2

cdr3_aa: CASSPQGTLAKNIQYF
cdr3_nt: TGTGCCAGCTCACCGCAGGGGACCCTAGCCAAAAACATTCAGTACTTC
clone_size: few
j_call: TRBJ2-4
v_call: TRBV18
cdr3_length: 16
d_call: NA

cdr3_aa: CASSSRWGVEDNEQFF
cdr3_nt: TGTGCCAGCAGCTCCCGTTGGGGGGTGGAAGACAATGAGCAGTTCTTC
clone_size: NA
j_call: TRBJ2-1
v_call: TRBV7-9
cdr3_length: 16
d_call: NA

cdr3_aa: CASKADSEANYGYTF
cdr3_nt: TGTGCCAGCAAGGCGGATAGCGAGGCCAACTATGGCTACACCTTC
clone_size: NA
j_call: TRBJ1-2
v_call: TRBV27
cdr3_length: 15
d_call: NA

cdr3_aa: CAISNGSDEQFF
cdr3_nt: TGTGCCATCAGTAACGGTAGTGATGAGCAGTTCTTC
clone_size: many
j_call: TRBJ2-1
v_call: TRBV10-3
cdr3_length: 12
d_call: NA

cdr3_aa: CASSEARREREGRRTGELFF
cdr3_nt: TGTGCCAGCAGTGAAGCACGGAGGGAGCGGGAGGGCCGGCGCACCGGGGAGCTGTTTTTT
clone_size: many
j_call: TRBJ2-2
v_call: TRBV2
cdr3_length: 20
d_call: TRBD2

cdr3_aa: CATSHGELFF
cdr3_nt: TGTGCCACCTCCCACGGGGAGCTGTTTTTT
clone_size: NA
j_call: TRBJ2-2
v_call: TRBV19
cdr3_length: 10
d_call: NA

cdr3_aa: CASSPRGRGRVYSNQPQHF
cdr3_nt: TGTGCCAGTAGTCCCCGCGGCAGGGGGCGCGTCTATAGCAATCAGCCCCAGCATTTT
clone_size: few
j_call: TRBJ1-5
v_call: TRBV19
cdr3_length: 19
d_call: TRBD1

cdr3_aa: CSAREGAGDSPDTQYF
cdr3_nt: TGCAGTGCTAGAGAGGGAGCGGGAGATTCCCCAGATACGCAGTATTTT
clone_size: NA
j_call: TRBJ2-3
v_call: TRBV20-1
cdr3_length: 16
d_call: TRBD2

cdr3_aa: CASSRGDREILDEQFF
cdr3_nt: TGTGCCAGCAGTCGGGGAGACAGGGAAATATTGGATGAGCAGTTCTTC
clone_size: NA
j_call: TRBJ2-1
v_call: TRBV27
cdr3_length: 16
d_call: TRBD1

cdr3_aa: CASSSRDSLNTEAFF
cdr3_nt: TGTGCCAGCAGTAGCCGGGACTCCCTGAACACTGAAGCTTTCTTT
clone_size: many
j_call: TRBJ1-1
v_call: TRBV11-2
cdr3_length: 15
d_call: NA

cdr3_aa: CASRIDRGMNTGELFF
cdr3_nt: TGTGCCAGCAGGATAGACAGGGGGATGAACACCGGGGAGCTGTTTTTT
clone_size: many
j_call: TRBJ2-2
v_call: TRBV2
cdr3_length: 16
d_call: TRBD1

cdr3_aa: CASGTLDGNYGYTF
cdr3_nt: TGTGCCAGCGGAACCTTGGACGGTAACTATGGCTACACCTTC
clone_size: NA
j_call: TRBJ1-2
v_call: TRBV27
cdr3_length: 14
d_call: NA

cdr3_aa: CASTQALAAGETQYF
cdr3_nt: TGTGCCAGCACCCAAGCTCTGGCTGCAGGCGAGACCCAGTACTTC
clone_size: many
j_call: TRBJ2-5
v_call: TRBV3-1
cdr3_length: 15
d_call: NA

cdr3_aa: CASTFPGGLYGYTF
cdr3_nt: TGTGCCAGCACCTTCCCGGGAGGTCTATATGGCTACACCTTC
clone_size: many
j_call: TRBJ1-2
v_call: TRBV2
cdr3_length: 14
d_call: NA

cdr3_aa: CSVHSRPPSGRNNEQFF
cdr3_nt: TGCAGCGTGCACTCCCGACCCCCTAGCGGGAGGAACAATGAGCAGTTCTTC
clone_size: many
j_call: TRBJ2-1
v_call: TRBV29-1
cdr3_length: 17
d_call: TRBD2

cdr3_aa: CASRSSGRVYEQFF
cdr3_nt: TGTGCCAGCAGATCTAGCGGGAGGGTATATGAGCAGTTCTTC
clone_size: many
j_call: TRBJ2-1
v_call: TRBV27
cdr3_length: 14
d_call: TRBD2

cdr3_aa: CASSQVYNEQFF
cdr3_nt: TGTGCCAGCAGCCAAGTCTACAATGAGCAGTTCTTC
clone_size: many
j_call: TRBJ2-1
v_call: TRBV3-1
cdr3_length: 12
d_call: NA

cdr3_aa: CSARDREYEQYF
cdr3_nt: TGCAGTGCTAGAGACAGGGAGTACGAGCAGTACTTC
clone_size: many
j_call: TRBJ2-7
v_call: TRBV20-1
cdr3_length: 12
d_call: NA

cdr3_aa: CASTFGQNTEAFF
cdr3_nt: TGTGCCAGCACCTTCGGACAGAACACTGAAGCTTTCTTT
clone_size: many
j_call: TRBJ1-1
v_call: TRBV6-1
cdr3_length: 13
d_call: NA

cdr3_aa: CASSRTDNYEQYF
cdr3_nt: TGTGCCAGCAGCAGGACGGACAACTACGAGCAGTACTTC
clone_size: many
j_call: TRBJ2-7
v_call: TRBV11-2
cdr3_length: 13
d_call: NA

cdr3_aa: CASSPGWLASPEQYF
cdr3_nt: TGTGCCAGCAGCCCCGGATGGCTAGCGAGTCCCGAGCAGTACTTC
clone_size: many
j_call: TRBJ2-7
v_call: TRBV11-2
cdr3_length: 15
d_call: NA

cdr3_aa: CSVQRPNYGYTF
cdr3_nt: TGCAGCGTTCAGCGGCCGAACTATGGCTACACCTTC
clone_size: many
j_call: TRBJ1-2
v_call: TRBV29-1
cdr3_length: 12
d_call: NA

cdr3_aa: CSVDHGTGELFF
cdr3_nt: TGCAGCGTTGACCATGGGACCGGGGAGCTGTTTTTT
clone_size: many
j_call: TRBJ2-2
v_call: TRBV29-1
cdr3_length: 12
d_call: NA

cdr3_aa: CSARLAGGLEETQYF
cdr3_nt: TGCAGTGCTAGACTAGCGGGAGGGCTGGAGGAGACCCAGTACTTC
clone_size: many
j_call: TRBJ2-5
v_call: TRBV20-1
cdr3_length: 15
d_call: TRBD2

cdr3_aa: CASSYSSDGPRQYF
cdr3_nt: TGTGCCAGCAGTTACTCGTCGGACGGACCTAGGCAGTATTTT
clone_size: many
j_call: TRBJ2-3
v_call: TRBV6-5
cdr3_length: 14
d_call: NA

cdr3_aa: CASLPGGRETQYF
cdr3_nt: TGTGCCAGCCTTCCCGGGGGGCGGGAGACCCAGTACTTC
clone_size: many
j_call: TRBJ2-5
v_call: TRBV7-2
cdr3_length: 13
d_call: NA

cdr3_aa: CASSVSLRDPYNEQFF
cdr3_nt: TGTGCCAGCAGCGTCTCCCTCCGGGACCCGTACAATGAGCAGTTCTTC
clone_size: many
j_call: TRBJ2-1
v_call: TRBV9
cdr3_length: 16
d_call: NA

cdr3_aa: CSELSGKRNEQFF
cdr3_nt: TGCAGTGAACTAAGCGGGAAACGGAATGAGCAGTTCTTC
clone_size: NA
j_call: TRBJ2-1
v_call: TRBV20-1
cdr3_length: 13
d_call: TRBD2

cdr3_aa: CASSAEPRQGRYGYTF
cdr3_nt: TGTGCCAGCAGCGCCGAACCTAGACAGGGGCGCTATGGCTACACCTTC
clone_size: NA
j_call: TRBJ1-2
v_call: TRBV9
cdr3_length: 16
d_call: TRBD1

cdr3_aa: CATSESDSEAFF
cdr3_nt: TGTGCCACCAGTGAGTCTGACAGCGAAGCTTTCTTT
clone_size: many
j_call: TRBJ1-1
v_call: TRBV24-1
cdr3_length: 12
d_call: NA

cdr3_aa: CSANGLSNQPQHF
cdr3_nt: TGCAGTGCTAACGGGCTCAGCAATCAGCCCCAGCATTTT
clone_size: NA
j_call: TRBJ1-5
v_call: TRBV20-1
cdr3_length: 13
d_call: NA

cdr3_aa: CASTPAGNFGEQFF
cdr3_nt: TGTGCCAGCACCCCTGCCGGAAACTTTGGTGAGCAGTTCTTC
clone_size: many
j_call: TRBJ2-1
v_call: TRBV12-3/TRBV12-4
cdr3_length: 14
d_call: NA

cdr3_aa: CASSTDRGGGEKLFF
cdr3_nt: TGTGCCAGCAGCACGGACAGGGGCGGTGGAGAAAAACTGTTTTTT
clone_size: NA
j_call: TRBJ1-4
v_call: TRBV7-9
cdr3_length: 15
d_call: TRBD1

cdr3_aa: CASSLAGVSGILQFF
cdr3_nt: TGCGCCAGCAGCTTGGCAGGGGTTAGCGGCATACTGCAGTTCTTC
clone_size: many
j_call: TRBJ2-1
v_call: TRBV5-1
cdr3_length: 15
d_call: NA

cdr3_aa: CSVKETREEFF
cdr3_nt: TGCAGCGTTAAGGAGACTAGGGAGGAGTTCTTC
clone_size: many
j_call: TRBJ2-1
v_call: TRBV20-1
cdr3_length: 11
d_call: NA